The clone carrying this T cell receptor beta chain was recorded a few times. CDR1 and CDR2 from the germline V gene are SGHTA and FQGNSA. The germline V and J ends were trimmed by 2 bases and 0 bases, with 8 bases remaining between them. This CDR3 spans 15 amino acids. TCRdb ran MiXCR on the 5' RACE reads and lists one entry per CDR3 protein. The sample has over 600,000 distinct CDR3 sequences; 21% are singletons. This sample was included in a study of identical twins. Another study also made use of these data, one on T cells expressing NK-cell markers.

The sequence came from a woman in her late teens or twenties in good health. Sequencing was carried out using PBMCs. The chain employs TRBV7-2 and TRBJ1-5; D unresolved. In DNA form, the CDR3 reads TGTGCCAGCAGCTTATATCAAAATAGCAATCAGCCCCAGCATTTT. It encodes CASSLYQNSNQPQHF.